These 15 T cell receptor beta chains share one sample of origin, sequenced in a study of cytomegalovirus exposure and HLA in healthy donors. The PCR was carried out with 60 Vbeta primers and 13 Jbeta primers. Repertoires were generated with immunoSEQ multiplex PCR, while TCRdb's copy carries only in-frame clones and drops some. This table holds some 130,000 clones, roughly 63% found once. Material for sequencing was PBMCs. Source of these receptors: a man aged 35 to 55 in good health and CMV-seropositive.

This chain links TRBV7-2 with TRBJ2-7; a weak D match, TRBD2 (6 bases). The CDR3 contains 14 residues. Germline loops: CDR1 SGHTA, CDR2 FQGNSA. V lost 6 bases and J lost 0, with 12 bases in between. The CDR3 is CASRRDRNSYEQYF. Written as DNA, the CDR3 is TGTGCCAGCAGGCGGGACCGAAACTCCTACGAGCAGTACTTC.

This clone was detected only once. The chain carries TRBV7-9 and TRBJ2-1; 10 bases line up with TRBD1. The CDR3 runs 15 residues. Germline CDR1 is SEHNR and CDR2 is FQNEAQ (reference sequence). J gave up 7 bases and V 0 bases, and 3 bases lay outside the gene matches. The CDR3 DNA reads as TGTGCCAGCAGCTTAGCCCGGGACAGGGGTAATGAGCAGTTCTTC. Translation gives CASSLARDRGNEQFF.

Concerning this clone: Other nucleotide sequences in the sample specify the same CDR3. The rearrangement uses TRBV18 and TRBJ2-7; D possibly corresponds to TRBD1 (6 bases). CDR1 KGHSH and CDR2 LQKENI come from the germline V gene. V was cut by 0 bases and J by 3 bases, with 6 bases left in between. The CDR3 covers 13 residues. CDR3 nucleotide sequence: TGTGCCAGCTCACCACCAGGGGGCTACGAGCAGTACTTC. Protein sequence: CASSPPGGYEQYF. Full variable domain (rest looked up from reference TRBV18 and TRBJ2-7): NAGVMQNPRHLVRRRGQEARLRCSPMKGHSHVYWYRQLPEEGLKFMVYLQKENIIDESGMPKERFSAEFPKEGPSILRIQQVVRGDSAAYFCASSPPGGYEQYFGPGTRLTVT.

The chain combines TRBV5-1 with TRBJ2-6; TRBD1 might be the D (5 bases). V was clipped by 3 bases and J by 0 bases, with 13 bases between them. Per germline, CDR1 SGHRS and CDR2 YFSETQ. The CDR3 sequence is 17 residues long. This CDR3 reads CASSSGTGNSGANVLTF. The CDR3 bases are TGCGCCAGCAGCTCGGGTACAGGTAACTCTGGGGCCAACGTCCTGACTTTC.

The chain couples TRBV7-2 to TRBJ1-2, with 8 bases lining up with TRBD1. Germline CDR1 reads SGHTA; CDR2 reads FQGNSA. This CDR3 contains 13 residues. With 1 base clipped from V and 9 bases from J, the junction kept 4 bases outside the gene matches. The CDR3 DNA reads as TGTGCCAGCAGCTTAGGTACAGGGGGGCGCTACACCTTC. Its translation is CASSLGTGGRYTF.

The chain carries TRBV19 and TRBJ1-1; D is possibly TRBD1 (5 bases). The germline V and J ends were trimmed by 5 bases and 0 bases, with 16 bases remaining between them. Germline CDR1 reads LNHDA; CDR2 reads SQIVND (reference sequence). The CDR3 is made up of 16 amino acids. The CDR3 region is CASSLGQGRVNTEAFF. The DNA for the CDR3 is TGTGCCAGTAGTCTCGGGCAGGGCCGGGTGAACACTGAAGCTTTCTTT.

The CDR3 loop reads CASSFTSGPYNEQFF. CDR3 sequence (DNA): TGTGCCAGCAGCTTTACCAGCGGTCCCTACAATGAGCAGTTCTTC. The chain uses TRBV7-2 and TRBJ2-1, with a possible D match to TRBD2 (5 bases). The V gene lost 3 bases and the J gene lost 2 bases, with 11 bases spanning the gap. Germline V gene sequence: CDR1 SGHTA, CDR2 FQGNSA. The CDR3 is 15 residues long.

The chain couples TRBV19 to TRBJ1-2; no clear D gene. This CDR3 has 13 amino acids. In germline, CDR1 is LNHDA, CDR2 SQIVND (reference sequence). With 7 bases removed from V and 2 bases from J, the gap between germline ends came to 11 bases. The CDR3 spells CASNPSRNYGYTF. The CDR3 nucleotides are TGTGCCAGTAATCCGTCGCGGAACTATGGCTACACCTTC. The entire variable domain, with the rest obtained from reference TRBV19 and TRBJ1-2, is as follows: DGGITQSPKYLFRKEGQNVTLSCEQNLNHDAMYWYRQDPGQGLRLIYYSQIVNDFQKGDIAEGYSVSREKKESFPLTVTSAQKNPTAFYLCASNPSRNYGYTFGSGTRLTVV.

V gene TRBV25-1 combines with J gene TRBJ1-1; D may be TRBD1 (5 bases). Germline loops: CDR1 MGHDK, CDR2 SYGVNS. There are 14 residues in the CDR3. V was pared by 4 bases and J by 4 bases, with 13 bases between. CDR3 sequence: CASSGQGSRTEAFF. CDR3 in DNA: TGTGCCAGCAGTGGGCAGGGAAGTCGCACTGAAGCTTTCTTT.

The genes are TRBV9 and TRBJ1-1; 7 bases are a match to TRBD1. With V trimmed by 3 bases and J by 4 bases, 9 bases remained unmatched. Looked up from germline, CDR1 is SGDLS and CDR2 is YYNGEE. The CDR3 sequence is 15 residues long. This chain's CDR3 is CASSESPGQPTEAFF. DNA for the CDR3: TGTGCCAGCAGCGAAAGTCCGGGACAGCCCACTGAAGCTTTCTTT.

V usage is TRBV28 and J usage is TRBJ2-5; possible D gene TRBD2, 6 bases. The J call may be faulty, since TRBJ2-7 better matches the DNA end. Germline CDR1 MDHEN, CDR2 SYDVKM. The CDR3 is 14 residues long. The chain's CDR3 is CASSAWGTHYEQYF. The CDR3 nucleotides are TGTGCCAGCAGTGCTTGGGGGACTCATTACGAGCAGTACTTC.

The chain carries TRBV11-2 and TRBJ1-2; no reliable D call. Germline V lookup: CDR1 SGHAT, CDR2 FQNNGV. V lost 2 bases and J lost 4, with 8 bases in between. CDR3 length equals 13 residues. As DNA, the CDR3 is TGTGCCAGCAGCTTACCCCAGTCCTATGGCTACACCTTC. Residues: CASSLPQSYGYTF.

The chain carries TRBV4-3 and TRBJ1-1; D unclear. Germline CDR1 is LGHNA and CDR2 is YSLEER. The V gene lost 3 bases and the J gene lost 6 bases, with 20 bases spanning the gap. CDR3 length: 16 amino acids. CDR3 amino acids: CASSHVQVSGASEAFF. For the CDR3, the DNA is TGCGCCAGCAGCCACGTCCAGGTATCAGGCGCTTCTGAAGCTTTCTTT.

The chain combines TRBV7-3 with TRBJ2-7; D may be TRBD2 (5 bases). The CDR3 contains 16 residues. V lost 4 bases and J 0 bases, leaving 16 bases between the germline ends. In germline, CDR1 is SGHTA, CDR2 FQGTGA. CDR3 in DNA: TGTGCCAGCAGCTACGCACCCCGACGGGACTCCTACGAGCAGTACTTC. This translates into CASSYAPRRDSYEQYF.

V usage is TRBV29-1 and J usage is TRBJ2-3, with D perhaps TRBD1 (5 bases). The germline V gene encodes CDR1 SQVTM and CDR2 ANQGSEA. The CDR3 is 13 residues long. Trimming took off 0 bases at V and 5 bases at J, with 9 bases between the two ends. The CDR3 protein is CSVEDMTVDTQYF. The CDR3 DNA follows: TGCAGCGTTGAAGATATGACAGTAGATACGCAGTATTTT.